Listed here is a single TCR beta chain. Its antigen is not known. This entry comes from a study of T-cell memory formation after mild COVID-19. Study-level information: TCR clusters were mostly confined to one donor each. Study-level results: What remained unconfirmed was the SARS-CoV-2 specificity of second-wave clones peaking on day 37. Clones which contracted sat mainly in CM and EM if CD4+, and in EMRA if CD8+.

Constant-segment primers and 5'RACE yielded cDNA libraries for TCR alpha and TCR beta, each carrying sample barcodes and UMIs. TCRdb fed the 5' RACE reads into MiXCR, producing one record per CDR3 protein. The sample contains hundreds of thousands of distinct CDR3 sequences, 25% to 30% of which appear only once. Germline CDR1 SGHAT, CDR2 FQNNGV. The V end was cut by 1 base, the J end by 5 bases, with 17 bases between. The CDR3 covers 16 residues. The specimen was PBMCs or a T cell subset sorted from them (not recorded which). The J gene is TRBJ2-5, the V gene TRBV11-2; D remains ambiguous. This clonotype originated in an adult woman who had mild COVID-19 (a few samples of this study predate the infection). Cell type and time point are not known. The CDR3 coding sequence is TGTGCCAGCAGCTTAGGATTTAGCCCGAGTGGGGAGACCCAGTACTTC. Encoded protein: CASSLGFSPSGETQYF.